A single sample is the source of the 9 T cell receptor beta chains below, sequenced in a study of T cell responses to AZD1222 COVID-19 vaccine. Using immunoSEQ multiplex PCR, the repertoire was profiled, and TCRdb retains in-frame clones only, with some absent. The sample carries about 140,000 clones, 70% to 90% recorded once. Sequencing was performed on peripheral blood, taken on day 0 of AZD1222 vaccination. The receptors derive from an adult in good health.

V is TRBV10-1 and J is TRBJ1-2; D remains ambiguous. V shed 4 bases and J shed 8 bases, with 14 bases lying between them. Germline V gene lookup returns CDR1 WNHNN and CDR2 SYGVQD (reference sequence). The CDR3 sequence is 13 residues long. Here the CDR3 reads CASSANSGGGYTF. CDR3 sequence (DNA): TGCGCCAGCAGTGCCAACAGTGGAGGCGGCTACACCTTC.

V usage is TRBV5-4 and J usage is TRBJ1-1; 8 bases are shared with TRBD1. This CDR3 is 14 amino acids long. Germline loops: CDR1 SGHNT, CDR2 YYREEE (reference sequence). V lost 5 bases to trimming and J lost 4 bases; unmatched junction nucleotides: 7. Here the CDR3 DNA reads TGTGCCAGCAGGCCCGTGACAGGGGTCACTGAAGCTTTCTTT. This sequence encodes CASRPVTGVTEAFF. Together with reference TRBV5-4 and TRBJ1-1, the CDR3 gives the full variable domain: ETGVTQSPTHLIKTRGQQVTLRCSSQSGHNTVSWYQQALGQGPQFIFQYYREEENGRGNFPPRFSGLQFPNYSSELNVNALELDDSALYLCASRPVTGVTEAFFGQGTRLTVV.

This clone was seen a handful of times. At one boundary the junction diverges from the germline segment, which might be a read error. Here the CDR3 reads CASSRDRSSYEQYF. The CDR3, as DNA: TGTGCTAGCAGCCGGGACCGCAGCTCCTACGAGCAGTACTTC. The rearrangement joins TRBV7-7 to TRBJ2-7; perhaps D is TRBD1 or TRBD2 (5 bases each). Germline CDR1 is SSHAT and CDR2 is FNYEAQ (reference sequence). This CDR3 spans 14 amino acids.

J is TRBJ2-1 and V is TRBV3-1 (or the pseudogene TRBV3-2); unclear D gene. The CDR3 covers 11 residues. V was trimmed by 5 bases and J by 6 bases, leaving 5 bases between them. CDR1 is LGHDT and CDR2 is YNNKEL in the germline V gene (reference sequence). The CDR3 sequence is CASSTANEQFF. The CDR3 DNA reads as TGTGCCAGCAGCACAGCCAATGAGCAGTTCTTC.

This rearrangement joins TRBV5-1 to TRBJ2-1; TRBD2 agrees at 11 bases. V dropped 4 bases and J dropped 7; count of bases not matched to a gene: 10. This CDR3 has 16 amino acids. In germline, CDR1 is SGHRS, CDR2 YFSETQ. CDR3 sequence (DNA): TGCGCCAGCAGCACCCTCCCTAGCGGGGGGCGAAATGAGCAGTTCTTC. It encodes CASSTLPSGGRNEQFF. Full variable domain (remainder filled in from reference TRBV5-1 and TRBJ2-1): KAGVTQTPRYLIKTRGQQVTLSCSPISGHRSVSWYQQTPGQGLQFLFEYFSETQRNKGNFPGRFSGRQFSNSRSEMNVSTLELGDSALYLCASSTLPSGGRNEQFFGPGTRLTVL.

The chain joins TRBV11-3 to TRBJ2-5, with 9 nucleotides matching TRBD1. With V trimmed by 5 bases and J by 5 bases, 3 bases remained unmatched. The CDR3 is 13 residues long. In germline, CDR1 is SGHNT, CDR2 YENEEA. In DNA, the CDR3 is TGTGCCAGCAGCACAGGGGGCGCCGAGACCCAGTACTTC. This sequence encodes CASSTGGAETQYF.

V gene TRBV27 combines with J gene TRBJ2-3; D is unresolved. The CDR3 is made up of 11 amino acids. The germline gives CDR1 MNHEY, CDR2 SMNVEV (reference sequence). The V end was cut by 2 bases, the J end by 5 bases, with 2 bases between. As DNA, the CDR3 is TGTGCCAGCAGTTTAGTAGATACGCAGTATTTT. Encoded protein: CASSLVDTQYF.

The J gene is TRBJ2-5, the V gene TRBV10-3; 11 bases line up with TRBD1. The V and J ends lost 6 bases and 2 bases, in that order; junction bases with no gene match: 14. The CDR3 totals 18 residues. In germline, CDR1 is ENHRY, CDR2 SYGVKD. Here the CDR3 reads CAISRTGTGGTPQETQYF. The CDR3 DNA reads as TGTGCCATCAGCAGAACCGGGACAGGGGGAACTCCTCAAGAGACCCAGTACTTC.

The CDR3 coding sequence is TGCAGCGTTGCGCTAACGTCGGTAGGAGAGACCCAGTACTTC. Protein: CSVALTSVGETQYF. The chain links TRBV29-1 to TRBJ2-5, with unresolved D. The germline V and J ends were trimmed by 4 bases and 4 bases, with 16 bases remaining between them. This CDR3 has 14 residues. Germline V gives CDR1 SQVTM, CDR2 ANQGSEA.